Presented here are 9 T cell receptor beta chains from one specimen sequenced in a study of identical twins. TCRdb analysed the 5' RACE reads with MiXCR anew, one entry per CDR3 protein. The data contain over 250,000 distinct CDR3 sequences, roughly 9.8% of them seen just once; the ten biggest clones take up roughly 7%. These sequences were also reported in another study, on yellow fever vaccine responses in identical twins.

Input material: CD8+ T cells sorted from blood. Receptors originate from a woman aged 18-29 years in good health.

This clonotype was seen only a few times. CDR3 nucleotide sequence: TGTGCCAGCAGCCAAGAAGTAGGGGCTCCGGAGACCCAGTACTTC. Translation: CASSQEVGAPETQYF. The rearrangement joins TRBV3-1 to TRBJ2-5; tentative D call: TRBD1 (5 bases). CDR1 is LGHDT, CDR2 YNNKEL, per germline (reference sequence). This CDR3 spans 15 amino acids. V was trimmed by 0 bases and J by 5 bases, leaving 13 bases between them.

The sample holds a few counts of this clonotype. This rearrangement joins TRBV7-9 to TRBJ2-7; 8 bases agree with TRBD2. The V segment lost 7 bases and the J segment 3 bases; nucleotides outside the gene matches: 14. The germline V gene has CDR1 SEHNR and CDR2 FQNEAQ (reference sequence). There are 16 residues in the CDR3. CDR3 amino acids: CASTSTDTSGVYEQYF. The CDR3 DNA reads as TGTGCCAGCACCTCCACTGATACTAGCGGAGTCTACGAGCAGTACTTC.

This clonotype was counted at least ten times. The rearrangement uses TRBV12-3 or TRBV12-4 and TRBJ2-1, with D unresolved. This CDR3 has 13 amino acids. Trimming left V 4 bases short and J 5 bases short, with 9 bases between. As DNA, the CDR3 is TGTGCCAGCAGTTCGATTCAAAACAATGAGCAGTTCTTC. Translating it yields CASSSIQNNEQFF.

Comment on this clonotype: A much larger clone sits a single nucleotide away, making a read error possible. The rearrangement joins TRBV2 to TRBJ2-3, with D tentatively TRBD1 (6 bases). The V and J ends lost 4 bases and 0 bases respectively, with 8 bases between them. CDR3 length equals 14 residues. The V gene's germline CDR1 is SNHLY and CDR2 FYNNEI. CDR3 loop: CASSGTASTDTQYF. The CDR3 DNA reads TGTGCCAGCAGTGGGACAGCTAGCACAGATACGCAGTATTTT.

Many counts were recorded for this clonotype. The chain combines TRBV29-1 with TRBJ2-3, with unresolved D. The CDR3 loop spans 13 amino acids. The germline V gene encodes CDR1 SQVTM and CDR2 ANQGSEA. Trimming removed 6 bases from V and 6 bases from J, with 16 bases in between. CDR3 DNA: TGCAGCGTCCCCCCGCTGGAATCCGATACGCAGTATTTT. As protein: CSVPPLESDTQYF.

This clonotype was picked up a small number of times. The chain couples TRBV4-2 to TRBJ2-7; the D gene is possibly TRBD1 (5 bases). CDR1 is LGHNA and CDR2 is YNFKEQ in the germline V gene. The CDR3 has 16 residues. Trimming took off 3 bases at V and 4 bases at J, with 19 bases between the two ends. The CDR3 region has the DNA TGTGCCAGCAGCCAGATGCGACAGCTGGGTCGGTACGAGCAGTACTTC. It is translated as CASSQMRQLGRYEQYF.

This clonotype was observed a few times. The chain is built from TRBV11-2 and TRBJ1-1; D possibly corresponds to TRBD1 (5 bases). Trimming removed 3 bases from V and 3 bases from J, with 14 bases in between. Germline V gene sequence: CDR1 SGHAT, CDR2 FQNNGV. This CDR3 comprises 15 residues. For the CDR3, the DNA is TGTGCCAGCAGCTTCAGGGAGGGCGGGGACACTGAAGCTTTCTTT. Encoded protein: CASSFREGGDTEAFF.

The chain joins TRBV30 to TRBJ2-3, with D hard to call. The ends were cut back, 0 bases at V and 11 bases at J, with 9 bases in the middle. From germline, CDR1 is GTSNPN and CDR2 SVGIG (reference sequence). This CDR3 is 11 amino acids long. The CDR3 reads CAWSVLGEQYF. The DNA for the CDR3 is TGTGCCTGGAGTGTACTTGGAGAGCAGTATTTT. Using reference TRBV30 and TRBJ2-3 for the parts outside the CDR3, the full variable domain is SQTIHQWPATLVQPVGSPLSLECTVEGTSNPNLYWYRQAAGRGLQLLFYSVGIGQISSEVPQNLSASRPQDRQFILSSKKLLLSDSGFYLCAWSVLGEQYFGPGTRLTVL.

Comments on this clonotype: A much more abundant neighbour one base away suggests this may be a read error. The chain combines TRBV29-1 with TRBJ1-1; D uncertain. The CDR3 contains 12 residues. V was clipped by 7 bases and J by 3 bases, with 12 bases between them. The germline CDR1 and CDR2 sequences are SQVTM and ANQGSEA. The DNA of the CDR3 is TGCAGCGCACCTGAGGGTTACACTGAAGCTTTCTTT. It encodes CSAPEGYTEAFF.